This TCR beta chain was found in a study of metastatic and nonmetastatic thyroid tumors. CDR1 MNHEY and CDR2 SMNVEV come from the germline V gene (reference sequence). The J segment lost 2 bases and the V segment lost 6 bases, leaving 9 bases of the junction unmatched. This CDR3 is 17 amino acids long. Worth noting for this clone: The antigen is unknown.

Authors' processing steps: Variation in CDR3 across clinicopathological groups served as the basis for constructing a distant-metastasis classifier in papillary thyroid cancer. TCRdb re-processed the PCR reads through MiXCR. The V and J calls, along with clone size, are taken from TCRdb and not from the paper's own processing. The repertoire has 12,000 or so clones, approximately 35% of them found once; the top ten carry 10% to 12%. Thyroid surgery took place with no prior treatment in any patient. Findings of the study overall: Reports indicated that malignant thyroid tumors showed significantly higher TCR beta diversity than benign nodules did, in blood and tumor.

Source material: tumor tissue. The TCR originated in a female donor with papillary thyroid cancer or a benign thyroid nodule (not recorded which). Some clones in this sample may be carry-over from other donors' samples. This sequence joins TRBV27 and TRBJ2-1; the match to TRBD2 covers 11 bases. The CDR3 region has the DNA TGTGCCAGCAGGATCCTAGCGGGAGGTGGGGCCTACAATGAGCAGTTCTTC. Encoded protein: CASRILAGGGAYNEQFF.